The clone carrying this TCR beta chain was seen a handful of times. Germline V gene sequence: CDR1 SQVTM, CDR2 ANQGSEA. The CDR3 runs 14 residues. V was pared by 4 bases and J by 10 bases, with 11 bases of the junction left unmatched. Rearranged V-D-J TRB sequences were amplified with a mixed TRB-A/B primer pool. TCRdb ran MiXCR on the multiplex PCR reads and lists one entry per CDR3 protein. The top ten clones hold roughly 4% of a sample with about 9,400 distinct CDR3 sequences, roughly two fifths of them seen once. TCR beta rearrangements were amplified from peripheral blood genomic DNA. This entry comes from a study of T cell repertoires in aging, cancer and after chemotherapy.

The sample was blood. The chain uses TRBV29-1 and TRBJ2-1; 9 nucleotides line up with TRBD2. This TCR derives from a human donor in good health. Here the CDR3 DNA reads TGCAGCGTTGCATGGGCTAGCGGGAACCGAGAGCAGTTCTTC. Translating gives CSVAWASGNREQFF.